This section outlines one TCR beta chain sequence together with its context. Data came from immunoSEQ multiplex PCR; TCRdb stores just in-frame clones and leaves some out. The sample shows some 180,000 clones, approximately 85% of them seen only once. The source of the sample is a study of blood T cell repertoires in COVID-19. Germline trimming cut 3 bases from V and 6 bases from J; bases unmatched to any gene: 4. The CDR3 extends over 13 amino acids. CDR1 is GTSNPN, CDR2 SVGIG, per germline (reference sequence). This chain uses TRBV30 with TRBJ2-1; TRBD2 matches at 8 bases. The sequenced sample consisted of peripheral blood. The TCR was taken from a woman in her sixties or seventies with acute or convalescent COVID-19. CDR3 in amino acids: CAWSSGRFNEQFF. In DNA form, the CDR3 reads TGTGCCTGGAGCAGCGGGAGATTCAATGAGCAGTTCTTC. The full variable domain, in which reference TRBV30 and TRBJ2-1 provide the parts outside the CDR3, is SQTIHQWPATLVQPVGSPLSLECTVEGTSNPNLYWYRQAAGRGLQLLFYSVGIGQISSEVPQNLSASRPQDRQFILSSKKLLLSDSGFYLCAWSSGRFNEQFFGPGTRLTVL.